Shown below are 30 T cell receptor beta chains from a single sample sequenced in a study of TIL therapy for anti-PD-1-resistant metastatic lung cancer. Sequencing used immunoSEQ v3. Only in-frame clones appear in the TCRdb table, and some are missing; sequencing was by immunoSEQ multiplex PCR. The table records some 60,000 clones, more than 60% of them present only once. The time point was: pre-treatment sample, taken before nivolumab and TIL therapy. Sample: blood, taken at baseline. Receptors were obtained from a person between 30 and 79 years old with non-small cell lung cancer.

The CDR3 coding sequence is TGTGCCAGCAGTGAAGTAGGGCAGGGGGCCGAAGCTTTCTTT. Its translation is CASSEVGQGAEAFF. The chain recombines TRBV2 with TRBJ1-1; TRBD1 matches 8 bases. The V gene end was trimmed by 1 base and the J gene end by 8 bases; junction bases not matched to a gene: 6. The CDR3 has 14 residues. The germline V gene has CDR1 SNHLY and CDR2 FYNNEI.

CDR3 region: CASRRGTGEFYEQYF. CDR3 DNA sequence: TGTGCCAGCAGACGGGGAACAGGGGAATTCTACGAGCAGTACTTC. The gene calls are TRBV27 and TRBJ2-7; 7 positions agree with TRBD1. Unmatched junction bases numbered 11, after V lost 6 bases and J lost 3 bases. The germline CDR1 and CDR2 sequences are MNHEY and SMNVEV (reference sequence). The CDR3 contains 15 residues.

The chain combines TRBV12-5 with TRBJ2-1; TRBD1 matches 9 bases. The V gene end was trimmed by 7 bases and the J gene end by 10 bases; junction bases not matched to a gene: 8. The CDR3 runs to 13 residues. Germline lookup yields CDR1 LGHNT and CDR2 FRNRAP. The CDR3 reads CASVPFTGGEQFF. The CDR3 DNA sequence: TGTGCTAGTGTCCCCTTCACAGGGGGCGAGCAGTTCTTC.

This chain joins TRBV9 and TRBJ2-7; the D gene is possibly TRBD2 (7 bases). The germline V and J ends were trimmed by 4 bases and 7 bases, with 15 bases remaining between them. CDR3 length: 13 residues. Germline V gene lookup returns CDR1 SGDLS and CDR2 YYNGEE. This CDR3 is CASSTAGGLEQYF. CDR3 bases: TGTGCCAGCAGCACCGCCGGGGGGCTTGAGCAGTACTTC.

The rearrangement joins TRBV5-1 to TRBJ2-4; weak D call: TRBD2 (6 bases). The ends were cut back, 3 bases at V and 5 bases at J, with 15 bases in the middle. Germline CDR1 and CDR2: SGHRS and YFSETQ. This CDR3 is built from 15 residues. DNA of the CDR3: TGCGCCAGCAGCTCCCGACCGACGGGGGAAAACATTCAGTACTTC. This sequence encodes CASSSRPTGENIQYF. The full variable domain, its missing parts supplied by reference TRBV5-1 and TRBJ2-4, is KAGVTQTPRYLIKTRGQQVTLSCSPISGHRSVSWYQQTPGQGLQFLFEYFSETQRNKGNFPGRFSGRQFSNSRSEMNVSTLELGDSALYLCASSSRPTGENIQYFGAGTRLSVL.

The J gene is TRBJ1-1, the V gene TRBV11-3; 7 bases line up with TRBD1. V lost 5 bases, J lost 0 bases, and 6 bases stayed unmatched. This CDR3 is 15 amino acids long. Germline V lookup: CDR1 SGHNT, CDR2 YENEEA. The CDR3 DNA is TGTGCCAGCAGCGCGGGACAGACGATGAACACTGAAGCTTTCTTT. Protein sequence: CASSAGQTMNTEAFF.

This sequence joins TRBV11-2 and TRBJ2-3; 9 bases are a match to TRBD2. The CDR3 is 15 residues long. J gave up 3 bases and V 4 bases, and 5 bases lay outside the gene matches. From germline, CDR1 is SGHAT and CDR2 FQNNGV. CDR3 DNA sequence: TGTGCCAGCAGCTATAGCGGGAGTTTAACAGATACGCAGTATTTT. This gives the protein CASSYSGSLTDTQYF.

The chain is built from TRBV7-8 and TRBJ1-2, with D possibly matching TRBD1 (5 bases). Deletions cut 3 bases from V and 8 bases from J, with 19 bases between. The CDR3 runs to 15 residues. Germline V CDR1 and CDR2: SGHVS, FQNEAQ. CDR3 region: CASSLVTGTPVGYTF. Here the CDR3 DNA reads TGTGCCAGCAGCTTGGTAACCGGGACCCCGGTGGGCTACACCTTC.

This clone was seen a single time. The chain recombines TRBV11-3 with TRBJ2-3; 14 nucleotides agree with TRBD2. The CDR3 sequence is 16 residues long. Per germline, CDR1 SGHNT and CDR2 YENEEA. J was trimmed by 4 bases and V by 5 bases; bases with no gene match: 5. Written as DNA, the CDR3 is TGTGCCAGCAGCCATGGGACTAGCGGGAGACCAGATACGCAGTATTTT. As protein: CASSHGTSGRPDTQYF.

The CDR3 DNA follows: TGTGCCAGCAGTGAGAGGGGTGGGAACACTGAAGCTTTCTTT. Translated, it gives CASSERGGNTEAFF. The V and J genes are TRBV2 and TRBJ1-1; D possibly corresponds to TRBD1 (5 bases). The germline gives CDR1 SNHLY, CDR2 FYNNEI. The CDR3 contains 14 residues. V was trimmed by 3 bases and J by 1 base, leaving 9 bases between them.

V gene TRBV7-6 combines with J gene TRBJ2-7; 9 bases agree with TRBD2. The trim removed 0 bases at V and 5 bases at J, leaving 5 bases unmatched. Germline V lookup: CDR1 SGHVS, CDR2 FNYEAQ. The CDR3 consists of 15 residues. In DNA form, the CDR3 reads TGTGCCAGCAGCTTAGCAGGCGGGGGGGCCCACGAGCAGTACTTC. It specifies CASSLAGGGAHEQYF.

This sequence joins TRBV5-6 and TRBJ1-5, with D unresolved. V shed 3 bases and J shed 11 bases, with 24 bases lying between them. This CDR3 has 16 amino acids. Germline V CDR1 and CDR2: SGHDT, YYEEEE. CDR3 sequence: CASSSFKDLSVGAQHF. As DNA, the CDR3 is TGTGCCAGCAGCTCATTCAAGGACCTTAGCGTGGGAGCCCAGCATTTT.

The chain carries TRBV29-1 and TRBJ1-1; TRBD1 is a possible D gene (6 bases). CDR1 and CDR2 (germline): SQVTM, ANQGSEA. V was shortened by 6 bases and J by 1 base, with 9 bases between the two germline ends. This CDR3 comprises 12 residues. CDR3 sequence reads: CSVPTGNTEAFF. CDR3 nucleotides: TGCAGCGTCCCGACAGGGAACACTGAAGCTTTCTTT.

The chain is built from TRBV27 and TRBJ1-2; unclear D gene. The V end lost 1 base, the J end lost 4 bases, and 10 bases lay between the germline ends. This CDR3 comprises 14 residues. Germline lookup yields CDR1 MNHEY and CDR2 SMNVEV (reference sequence). Written as DNA, the CDR3 is TGTGCCAGCAGTTTATTGGGCAGTTCCTATGGCTACACCTTC. Translation gives CASSLLGSSYGYTF.

The chain is built from TRBV10-3 and TRBJ2-7; 9 nucleotides match TRBD2. Per the germline V gene, CDR1 is ENHRY and CDR2 is SYGVKD. This CDR3 is built from 14 residues. With 4 bases clipped from V and 5 bases from J, the junction kept 6 bases outside the gene matches. The CDR3 sequence: CAISVAGGNNEQYF. DNA for the CDR3: TGTGCCATCAGTGTCGCGGGGGGGAACAACGAGCAGTACTTC.

The chain links TRBV5-1 to TRBJ2-5; D may correspond to TRBD1 or TRBD2 (5 bases each). The DNA end lines up better with TRBJ2-7; the J call may be wrong. The CDR3 consists of 18 residues. Germline-derived CDR1 and CDR2 are SGHRS and YFSETQ. CDR3 nucleotides: TGCGCCAGCAGCTTGGAAGGCTCGGCAGGGAGTTCGAGGAACGAGCAGTACTTC. Translation gives CASSLEGSAGSSRNEQYF.

The rearrangement uses TRBV19 and TRBJ2-5, with 7 bases aligning to TRBD2. J was trimmed by 2 bases and V by 3 bases; bases with no gene match: 6. Germline lookup yields CDR1 LNHDA and CDR2 SQIVND (reference sequence). The CDR3 runs 15 residues. The CDR3 protein is CASSMRAGPQETQYF. The CDR3 coding sequence is TGTGCCAGTAGTATGAGAGCGGGACCTCAAGAGACCCAGTACTTC.

The chain employs TRBV7-3 and TRBJ2-2, with 16 bases lining up with TRBD2. Germline V gene sequence: CDR1 SGHTA, CDR2 FQGTGA. Trimming at V came to 4 bases and at J to 5 bases, leaving 7 bases not matched to a gene. CDR3 size: 18 residues. The CDR3 sequence: CASSSGLAGGKGTGELFF. For the CDR3, the DNA is TGTGCCAGCAGCTCGGGACTAGCGGGAGGGAAGGGGACCGGGGAGCTGTTTTTT.

J is TRBJ1-1 and V is TRBV7-3, with D unresolved. The V and J ends lost 3 bases and 3 bases respectively, with 8 bases between them. The V gene's germline CDR1 is SGHTA and CDR2 FQGTGA. This CDR3 is 13 amino acids long. CDR3 residues: CASSLTRDTEAFF. DNA of the CDR3: TGTGCCAGCAGCTTGACTCGGGACACTGAAGCTTTCTTT.

This clone was observed a single time. The chain carries TRBV2 and TRBJ1-5; D is perhaps TRBD1 (6 bases). Trimming cost V 6 bases and J 3 bases, with 15 bases left between them. The V gene's germline CDR1 is SNHLY and CDR2 FYNNEI. This CDR3 has 15 amino acids. The CDR3, as DNA: TGTGCCAGCAGACCCGGACAGACTTTCAATCAGCCCCAGCATTTT. Protein sequence: CASRPGQTFNQPQHF.

This chain joins TRBV6-5 and TRBJ1-2; no reliable D call. The CDR3 extends over 13 amino acids. V was cut by 4 bases and J by 4 bases, with 10 bases left in between. Germline V CDR1 and CDR2: MNHEY, SVGAGI. The CDR3 nucleotides read TGTGCCAGCAGTTCCTGGGGTGTCTATGGCTACACCTTC. This codes for CASSSWGVYGYTF.

With regard to this clone: Compared with germline, one end of the junction differs, possibly owing to a read error. CDR3 region: CASSFPTRELFF. CDR3 nucleotide sequence: TGTGCCAGCAGCTTCCCCACCCGGGAGCTGTTTTTT. The chain recombines TRBV7-2 with TRBJ2-2; D ambiguous. Germline CDR1 is SGHTA and CDR2 is FQGNSA. There are 12 residues in the CDR3.

The rearrangement joins TRBV15 to TRBJ2-1, with D tentatively TRBD1 (5 bases). This CDR3 has 12 residues. V shed 0 bases and J shed 9 bases, with 6 bases lying between them. Germline CDR1 LNHNV, CDR2 YYDKDF (reference sequence). CDR3 sequence: CATSREGVEQFF. The CDR3 DNA sequence: TGTGCCACCAGCAGAGAAGGGGTTGAGCAGTTCTTC.

J is TRBJ1-1 and V is TRBV2; TRBD1 might be the D (6 bases). The CDR3 spans 12 residues. Germline V gene lookup returns CDR1 SNHLY and CDR2 FYNNEI. Trimming stripped 6 bases from V and 7 bases from J, with 12 bases between. The CDR3 DNA reads TGTGCCAGCAGAGAACAGGGTTATGAAGCTTTCTTT. Translating it yields CASREQGYEAFF. Complete variable domain (other parts from reference TRBV2 and TRBJ1-1): EPEVTQTPSHQVTQMGQEVILRCVPISNHLYFYWYRQILGQKVEFLVSFYNNEISEKSEIFDDQFSVERPDGSNFTLKIRSTKLEDSAMYFCASREQGYEAFFGQGTRLTVV.

The chain is built from TRBV9 and TRBJ2-1; D may correspond to TRBD1 or TRBD2 (6 bases each). In germline, CDR1 is SGDLS, CDR2 YYNGEE. CDR3 length: 17 amino acids. V shed 6 bases and J shed 0 bases, with 19 bases lying between them. The CDR3 spells CASTGSGAESSYNEQFF. Here the CDR3 DNA reads TGTGCCAGCACGGGTTCGGGGGCGGAGAGCTCCTACAATGAGCAGTTCTTC.

This clone has just a few counts. The V and J genes are TRBV7-2 and TRBJ1-1; D is perhaps TRBD1 (5 bases). Germline CDR1 SGHTA, CDR2 FQGNSA. This CDR3 is built from 13 residues. The V gene lost 5 bases and the J gene lost 7 bases, with 14 bases spanning the gap. CDR3: CASSPWWGLEAFF. In DNA, the CDR3 is TGTGCCAGCAGCCCCTGGTGGGGACTTGAAGCTTTCTTT.

V and J are TRBV27 and TRBJ2-5; D might be TRBD1 (5 bases). V shed 6 bases and J shed 0 bases, with 11 bases lying between them. This CDR3 is built from 14 residues. Germline V gene data show CDR1 as MNHEY and CDR2 as SMNVEV (reference sequence). CDR3 loop: CASSRQTNQETQYF. The CDR3 DNA follows: TGTGCCAGCAGCCGACAGACGAACCAAGAGACCCAGTACTTC.

This chain uses TRBV28 with TRBJ1-5, with 7 bases fitting TRBD1. The CDR3 consists of 15 residues. After removal of 2 bases from V and 9 bases from J, the junction contained 10 bases not matched to a gene. Germline V CDR1 and CDR2: MDHEN, SYDVKM. CDR3 residues: CASSLKSGGLWPQHF. In nucleotides, the CDR3 is TGTGCCAGCAGTTTAAAGTCAGGGGGTTTATGGCCCCAGCATTTT.

V is TRBV7-9 and J is TRBJ1-2, with a possible D match to TRBD1 (5 bases). Looked up from germline, CDR1 is SEHNR and CDR2 is FQNEAQ (reference sequence). The V end lost 5 bases, the J end lost 6 bases, and 10 bases lay between the germline ends. The CDR3 contains 12 residues. CDR3 sequence reads: CASSPTGDGYTF. CDR3 sequence (DNA): TGTGCCAGCAGCCCAACAGGTGATGGCTACACCTTC.

This clone turned up a few times. J is TRBJ2-2 and V is TRBV2, with D hard to call. V was cut by 4 bases and J by 1 base, with 13 bases left in between. The germline V gene encodes CDR1 SNHLY and CDR2 FYNNEI. The CDR3 has 16 amino acids. CDR3 sequence reads: CASSVLAPKNTGELFF. The CDR3 DNA reads TGTGCCAGCAGTGTGCTGGCCCCGAAGAACACCGGGGAGCTGTTTTTT.